The entry that follows covers one TCR beta chain sequence. This sample was taken from a study of T-cell memory formation after mild COVID-19. MiXCR, applied by TCRdb to the 5' RACE reads, yields one record per CDR3 protein. The sample lists hundreds of thousands of distinct CDR3 sequences, more than 15% seen once, with around 13% in the top ten. The germline V gene encodes CDR1 SEHNR and CDR2 FQNEAQ (reference sequence). Trimming left V 2 bases short and J 2 bases short, with 12 bases between. The CDR3 is 15 amino acids. The TCR sequence derives from an adult woman who had mild COVID-19 (a few samples of this study predate the infection). Cell type and time point are not known. The sample comprised PBMCs or a T cell subset sorted from them (not recorded which). V gene TRBV7-9 combines with J gene TRBJ1-1, with D unresolved. As DNA, the CDR3 is TGTGCCAGCAGCTTAAATTGGGGTCCTAACACTGAAGCTTTCTTT. This gives the protein CASSLNWGPNTEAFF.